This TCR beta chain was identified during a study of CXCR3-negative and CXCR3-positive naive CD8 T cells. Overall study findings and caveats: Both naive subsets had comparably high diversity; memory CD8+ cells much lower. Surface CD5 was comparable between naive subsets; TCR strength was inferred from TRB CDR3 properties. Naive CXCR3-negative cells resembled naive CXCR3-positive cells in TRBV-TRBJ usage; memory cells differed.

Comment on this clonotype: What it binds is not known.

The study made its TRB cDNA libraries by 5' RACE, adding UMI labels. TCRdb reanalyzed the 5' RACE reads and collapses them to one entry per CDR3 protein, without DNA. The ten most abundant clones cover about a quarter of a sample with around 52,000 distinct CDR3 sequences. The sample comprised memory CD8+ T cells from blood. The receptor was derived from a human donor in good health. Some clones in this sample may be carry-over from other donors' samples.

The CDR3 region is CASSLDWSWDSTGEQYF. J is TRBJ2-7 and V is TRBV12-3 or TRBV12-4; TCRdb's assignment of TRBD1 cannot be checked, as there is no DNA. This CDR3 comprises 17 residues.